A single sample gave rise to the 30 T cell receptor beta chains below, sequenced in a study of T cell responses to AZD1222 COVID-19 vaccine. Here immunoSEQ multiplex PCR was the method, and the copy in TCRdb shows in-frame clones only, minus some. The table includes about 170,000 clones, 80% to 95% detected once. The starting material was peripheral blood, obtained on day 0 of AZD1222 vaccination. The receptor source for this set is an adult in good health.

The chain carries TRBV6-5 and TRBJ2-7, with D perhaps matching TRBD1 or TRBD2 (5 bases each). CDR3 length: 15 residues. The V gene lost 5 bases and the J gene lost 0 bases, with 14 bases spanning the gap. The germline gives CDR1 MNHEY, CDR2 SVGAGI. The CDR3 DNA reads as TGTGCCAGCAGTCGGACACGGGGAACCTCCTACGAGCAGTACTTC. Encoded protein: CASSRTRGTSYEQYF.

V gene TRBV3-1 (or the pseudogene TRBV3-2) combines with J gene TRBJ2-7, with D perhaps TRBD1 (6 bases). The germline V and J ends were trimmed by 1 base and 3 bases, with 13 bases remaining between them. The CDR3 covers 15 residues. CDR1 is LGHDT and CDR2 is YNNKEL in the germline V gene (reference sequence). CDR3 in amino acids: CASSQGFRGDYEQYF. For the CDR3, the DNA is TGTGCCAGCAGCCAAGGCTTCAGGGGAGACTACGAGCAGTACTTC.

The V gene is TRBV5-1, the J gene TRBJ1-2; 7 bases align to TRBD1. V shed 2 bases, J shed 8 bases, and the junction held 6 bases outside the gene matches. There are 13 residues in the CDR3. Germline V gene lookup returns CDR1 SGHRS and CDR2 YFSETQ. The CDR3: CASSFSQGEGYTF. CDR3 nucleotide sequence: TGCGCCAGCAGCTTCTCTCAGGGGGAAGGCTACACCTTC.

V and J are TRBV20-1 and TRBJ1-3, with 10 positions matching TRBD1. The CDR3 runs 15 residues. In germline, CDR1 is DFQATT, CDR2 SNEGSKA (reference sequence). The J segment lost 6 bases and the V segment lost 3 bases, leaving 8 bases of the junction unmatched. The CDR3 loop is CSASDSGQGTNTIYF. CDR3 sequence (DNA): TGCAGTGCTAGTGACTCGGGACAGGGGACAAACACCATATATTTT.

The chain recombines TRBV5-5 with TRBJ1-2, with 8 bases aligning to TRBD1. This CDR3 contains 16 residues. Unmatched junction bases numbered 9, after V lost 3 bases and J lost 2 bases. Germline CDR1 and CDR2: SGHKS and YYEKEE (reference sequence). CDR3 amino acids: CASSSSTRGPNYGYTF. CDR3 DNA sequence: TGTGCCAGCAGCTCGTCCACCAGGGGGCCAAACTATGGCTACACCTTC.

The CDR3 DNA is TGTGCCAGCAGTTCAACCTTGACAGGACCAGCCGCTTTCTTT. It translates to CASSSTLTGPAAFF. The chain has TRBV6-5 and TRBJ1-1, with D maybe TRBD1 (6 bases). From germline, CDR1 is MNHEY and CDR2 SVGAGI. V lost 4 bases to trimming and J lost 11 bases, with 20 bases between them. The CDR3 has 14 amino acids.

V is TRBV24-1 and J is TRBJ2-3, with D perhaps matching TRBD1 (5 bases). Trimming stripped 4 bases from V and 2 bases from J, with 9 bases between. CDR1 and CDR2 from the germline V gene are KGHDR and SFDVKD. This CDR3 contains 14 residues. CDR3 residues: CATSESGLTDTQYF. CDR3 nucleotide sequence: TGTGCCACCAGTGAGTCAGGGCTCACAGATACGCAGTATTTT.

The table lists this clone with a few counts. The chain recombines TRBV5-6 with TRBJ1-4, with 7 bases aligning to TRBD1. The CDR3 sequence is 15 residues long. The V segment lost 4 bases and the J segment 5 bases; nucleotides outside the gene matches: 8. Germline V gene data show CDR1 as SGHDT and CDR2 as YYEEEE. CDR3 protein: CASSLYDRENEKLFF. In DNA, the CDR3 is TGTGCCAGCAGCCTGTATGACAGGGAGAATGAAAAACTGTTTTTT.

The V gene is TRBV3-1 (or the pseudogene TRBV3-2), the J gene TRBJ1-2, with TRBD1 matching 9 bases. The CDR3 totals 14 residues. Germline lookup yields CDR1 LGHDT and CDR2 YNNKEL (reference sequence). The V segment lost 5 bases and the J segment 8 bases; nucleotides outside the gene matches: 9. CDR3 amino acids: CASSGRDREKGYTF. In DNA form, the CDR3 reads TGTGCCAGCAGCGGCCGGGACAGGGAAAAAGGCTACACCTTC.

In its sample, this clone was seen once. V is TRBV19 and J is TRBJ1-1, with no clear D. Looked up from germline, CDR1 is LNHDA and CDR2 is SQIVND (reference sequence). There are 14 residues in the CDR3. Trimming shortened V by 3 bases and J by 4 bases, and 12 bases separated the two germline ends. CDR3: CASSMDGSATEAFF. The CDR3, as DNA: TGTGCCAGTAGTATGGACGGATCGGCCACTGAAGCTTTCTTT.

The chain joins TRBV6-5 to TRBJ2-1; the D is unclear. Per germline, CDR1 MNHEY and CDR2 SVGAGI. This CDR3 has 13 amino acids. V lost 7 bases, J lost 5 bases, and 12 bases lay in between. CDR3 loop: CASKWVLDNEQFF. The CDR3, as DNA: TGTGCCAGCAAGTGGGTACTCGACAATGAGCAGTTCTTC.

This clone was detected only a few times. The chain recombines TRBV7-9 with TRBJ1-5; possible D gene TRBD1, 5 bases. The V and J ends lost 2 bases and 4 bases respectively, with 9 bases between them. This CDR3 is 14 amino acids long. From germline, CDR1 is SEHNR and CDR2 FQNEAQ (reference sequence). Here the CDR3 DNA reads TGTGCCAGCAGCTTACGGGGGTCAAATCAGCCCCAGCATTTT. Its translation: CASSLRGSNQPQHF.

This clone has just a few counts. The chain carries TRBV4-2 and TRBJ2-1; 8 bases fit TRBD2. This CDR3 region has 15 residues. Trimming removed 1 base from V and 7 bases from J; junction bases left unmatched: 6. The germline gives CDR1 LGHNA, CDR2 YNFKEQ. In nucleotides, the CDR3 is TGTGCCAGCAGCCAAGGGCTCGGGGGGGGGAATGAGCAGTTCTTC. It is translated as CASSQGLGGGNEQFF.

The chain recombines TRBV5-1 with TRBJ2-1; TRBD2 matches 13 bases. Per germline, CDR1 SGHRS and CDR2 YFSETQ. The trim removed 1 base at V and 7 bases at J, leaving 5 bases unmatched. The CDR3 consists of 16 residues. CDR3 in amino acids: CASSLPRLAGGNEQFF. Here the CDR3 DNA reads TGCGCCAGCAGCTTGCCTAGACTAGCGGGAGGTAATGAGCAGTTCTTC.

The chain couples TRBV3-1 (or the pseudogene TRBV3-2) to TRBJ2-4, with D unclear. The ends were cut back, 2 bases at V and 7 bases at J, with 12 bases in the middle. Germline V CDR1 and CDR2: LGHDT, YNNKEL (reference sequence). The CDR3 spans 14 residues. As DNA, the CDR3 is TGTGCCAGCAGCCAATATGTCGTACGGAACATTCAGTACTTC. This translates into CASSQYVVRNIQYF.

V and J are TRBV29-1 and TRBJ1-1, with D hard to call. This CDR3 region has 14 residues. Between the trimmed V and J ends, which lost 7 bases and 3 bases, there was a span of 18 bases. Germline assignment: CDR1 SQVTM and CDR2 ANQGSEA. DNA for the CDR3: TGCAGCGACGGAGGAGGGCCTTTCGACACTGAAGCTTTCTTT. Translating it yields CSDGGGPFDTEAFF.

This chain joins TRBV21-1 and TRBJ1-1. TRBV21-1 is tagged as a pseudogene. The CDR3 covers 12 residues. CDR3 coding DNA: TGTGCCAGCGTTCGGTTGGACACTGAAGCTTTCTTT. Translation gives CASVRLDTEAFF.

CDR3 region: CASGTLGRYGYTF. The CDR3, as DNA: TGTGCCAGCGGGACCCTTGGCCGATATGGCTACACCTTC. This chain links TRBV2 with TRBJ1-2; D possibly corresponds to TRBD1 (5 bases). The CDR3 is 13 amino acids. The germline gives CDR1 SNHLY, CDR2 FYNNEI. V was clipped by 8 bases and J by 5 bases, with 15 bases between them. The entire variable domain, with the rest obtained from reference TRBV2 and TRBJ1-2, is as follows: EPEVTQTPSHQVTQMGQEVILRCVPISNHLYFYWYRQILGQKVEFLVSFYNNEISEKSEIFDDQFSVERPDGSNFTLKIRSTKLEDSAMYFCASGTLGRYGYTFGSGTRLTVV.

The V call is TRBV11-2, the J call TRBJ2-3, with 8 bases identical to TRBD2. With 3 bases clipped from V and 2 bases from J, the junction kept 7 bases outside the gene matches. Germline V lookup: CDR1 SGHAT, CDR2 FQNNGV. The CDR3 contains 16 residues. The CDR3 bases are TGTGCCAGCAGCTTCGGGCTAGCGGGCGCCACAGATACGCAGTATTTT. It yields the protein CASSFGLAGATDTQYF.

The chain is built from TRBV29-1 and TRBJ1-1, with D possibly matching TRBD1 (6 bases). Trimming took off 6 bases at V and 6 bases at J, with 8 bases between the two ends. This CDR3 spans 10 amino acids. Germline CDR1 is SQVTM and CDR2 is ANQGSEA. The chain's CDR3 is CSVGHAEAFF. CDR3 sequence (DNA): TGCAGCGTGGGACACGCTGAAGCTTTCTTT.

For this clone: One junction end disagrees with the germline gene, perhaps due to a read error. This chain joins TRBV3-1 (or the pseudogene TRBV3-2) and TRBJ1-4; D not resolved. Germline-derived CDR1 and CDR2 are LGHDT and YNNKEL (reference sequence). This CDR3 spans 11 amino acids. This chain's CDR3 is CASSQGPALIF. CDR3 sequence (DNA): TGTGCCAGCAGCCAAGGCCCAGCCCTGATTTTT.

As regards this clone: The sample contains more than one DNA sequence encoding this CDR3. CDR3 in amino acids: CASSRQETQYF. CDR3 sequence (DNA): TGTGCCAGCTCACGTCAAGAGACCCAGTACTTC. V gene TRBV18 combines with J gene TRBJ2-5, with D unclear. The CDR3 sequence is 11 residues long. Germline loops: CDR1 KGHSH, CDR2 LQKENI. With 4 bases removed from V and 2 bases from J, the gap between germline ends came to 2 bases. The full variable domain, with the rest looked up from reference TRBV18 and TRBJ2-5, is NAGVMQNPRHLVRRRGQEARLRCSPMKGHSHVYWYRQLPEEGLKFMVYLQKENIIDESGMPKERFSAEFPKEGPSILRIQQVVRGDSAAYFCASSRQETQYFGPGTRLLVL.

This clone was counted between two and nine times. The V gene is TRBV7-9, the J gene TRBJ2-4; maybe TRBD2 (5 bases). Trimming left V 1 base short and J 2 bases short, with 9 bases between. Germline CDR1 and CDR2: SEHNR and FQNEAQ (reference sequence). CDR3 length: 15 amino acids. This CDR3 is CASSLVEGTKNIQYF. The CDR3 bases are TGTGCCAGCAGCTTAGTAGAGGGTACCAAAAACATTCAGTACTTC.

Here the CDR3 DNA reads TGTGCCAGCAGCCAAGCAAGGGACACTGAAGCTTTCTTT. Translated: CASSQARDTEAFF. The V and J genes are TRBV2 and TRBJ1-1; D remains unclear. The CDR3 covers 13 residues. The germline gives CDR1 SNHLY, CDR2 FYNNEI. V lost 6 bases, J lost 3 bases, and 11 bases lay in between.

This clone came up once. Written as DNA, the CDR3 is TGCGCCAGCAGCCAAGATAAGACAGGAACCAAAAATCAGCCCCAGCATTTT. Translating gives CASSQDKTGTKNQPQHF. V gene TRBV4-1 combines with J gene TRBJ1-5; D perhaps matches TRBD1 (6 bases). The CDR3 is made up of 17 amino acids. Germline loops: CDR1 MGHRA, CDR2 YSYEKL. Trimming cost V 0 bases and J 4 bases, with 16 bases left between them.

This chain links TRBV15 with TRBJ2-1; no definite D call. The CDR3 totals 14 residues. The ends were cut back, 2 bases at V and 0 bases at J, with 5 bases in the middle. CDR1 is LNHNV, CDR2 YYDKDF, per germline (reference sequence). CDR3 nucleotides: TGTGCCACCAGCAGATTGCTCTCCTACAATGAGCAGTTCTTC. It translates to CATSRLLSYNEQFF.

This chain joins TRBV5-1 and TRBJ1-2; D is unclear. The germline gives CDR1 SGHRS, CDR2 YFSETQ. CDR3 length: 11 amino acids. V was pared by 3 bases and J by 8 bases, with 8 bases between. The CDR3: CASSSPLGYTF. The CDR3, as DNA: TGCGCCAGCAGCTCACCTTTGGGCTACACCTTC. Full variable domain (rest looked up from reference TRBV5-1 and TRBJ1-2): KAGVTQTPRYLIKTRGQQVTLSCSPISGHRSVSWYQQTPGQGLQFLFEYFSETQRNKGNFPGRFSGRQFSNSRSEMNVSTLELGDSALYLCASSSPLGYTFGSGTRLTVV.

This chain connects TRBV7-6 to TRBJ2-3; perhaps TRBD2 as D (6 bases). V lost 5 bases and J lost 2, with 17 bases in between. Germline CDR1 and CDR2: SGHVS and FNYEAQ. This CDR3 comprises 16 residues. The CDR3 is CASSPRGGVPTDTQYF. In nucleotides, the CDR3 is TGTGCCAGCAGCCCTCGGGGCGGGGTGCCCACAGATACGCAGTATTTT.

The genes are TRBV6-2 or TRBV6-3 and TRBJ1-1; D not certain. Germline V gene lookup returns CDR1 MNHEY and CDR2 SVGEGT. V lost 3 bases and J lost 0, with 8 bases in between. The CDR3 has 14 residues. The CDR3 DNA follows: TGTGCCAGCAGTTATGGTCGTCTGAACACTGAAGCTTTCTTT. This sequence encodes CASSYGRLNTEAFF.

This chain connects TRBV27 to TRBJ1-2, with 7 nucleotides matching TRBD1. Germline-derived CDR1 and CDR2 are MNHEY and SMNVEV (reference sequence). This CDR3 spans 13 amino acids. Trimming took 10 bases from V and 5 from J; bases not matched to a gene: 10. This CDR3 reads CATTPGQPYGYTF. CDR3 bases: TGTGCCACCACCCCGGGACAGCCGTATGGCTACACCTTC.